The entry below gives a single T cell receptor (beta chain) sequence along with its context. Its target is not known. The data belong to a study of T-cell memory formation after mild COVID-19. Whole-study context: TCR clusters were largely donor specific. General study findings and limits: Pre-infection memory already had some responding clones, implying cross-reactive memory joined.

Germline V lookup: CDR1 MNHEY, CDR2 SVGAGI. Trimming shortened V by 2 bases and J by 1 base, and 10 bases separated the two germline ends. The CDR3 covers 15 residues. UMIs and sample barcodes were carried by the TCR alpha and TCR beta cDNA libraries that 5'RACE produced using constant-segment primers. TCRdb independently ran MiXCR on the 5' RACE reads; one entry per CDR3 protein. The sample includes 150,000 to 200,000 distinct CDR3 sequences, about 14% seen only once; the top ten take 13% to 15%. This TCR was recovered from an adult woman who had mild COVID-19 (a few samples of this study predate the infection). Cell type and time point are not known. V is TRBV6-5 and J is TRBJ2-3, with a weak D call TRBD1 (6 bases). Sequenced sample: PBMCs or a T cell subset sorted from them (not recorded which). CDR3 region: CASSYKAGGTDTQYF. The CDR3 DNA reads TGTGCCAGCAGTTACAAGGCAGGGGGCACAGATACGCAGTATTTT.